This record looks at one T cell receptor (beta chain) sequence and its context. No antigen is known for it. With a J-beta primer mix and a sample-barcoded 5' primer, a second PCR ran 7 to 11 cycles. From the 5' RACE reads, TCRdb called clonotypes with MiXCR, one entry per CDR3 protein. The sample has hundreds of thousands of distinct CDR3 sequences, roughly 50% seen once. This sample is drawn from a study of blood T cells in healthy people across ages. This CDR3 is built from 16 residues. Germline V gene sequence: CDR1 SGHVS, CDR2 FNYEAQ. Trimming removed 1 base from V and 2 bases from J; junction bases left unmatched: 6. Points from the study as a whole: Donors of long life had a larger count of naive CD4+ cells and greater diversity than aged donors.

The genes are TRBV7-6 and TRBJ2-7, with TRBD2 matching over 9 bases. This TCR came from a woman aged 60-70 years in good health. The sequencing input was blood. The chain's CDR3 is CASSLVVGGGAYEQYF. The DNA for the CDR3 is TGTGCCAGCAGCTTAGTTGTTGGCGGGGGGGCCTACGAGCAGTACTTC.